The 28 T cell receptor beta chains in this list originate from one sample, sequenced in a study of T cell changes during pregnancy in multiple sclerosis. Profiled with immunoSEQ multiplex PCR; TCRdb holds only in-frame clones, not every one. The data contain over 30,000 clones, 88% of them singletons. The sample in question was CD4+ T cells from peripheral blood mononuclear cells, obtained before pregnancy. These receptors all come from a female donor with multiple sclerosis, enrolled in a pregnancy study.

This chain joins TRBV18 and TRBJ1-5; D unclear. CDR1 and CDR2 (germline): KGHSH, LQKENI. This CDR3 comprises 13 residues. Trimming removed 4 bases at V and 5 bases at J, with 9 bases between. The CDR3: CASSQGRDQPQHF. CDR3 nucleotides: TGTGCCAGCTCACAAGGGAGGGATCAGCCCCAGCATTTT.

A single count supports this clone. This rearrangement joins TRBV7-9 to TRBJ1-3; tentatively, D is TRBD1 (6 bases). This CDR3 is 12 amino acids long. From germline, CDR1 is SEHNR and CDR2 FQNEAQ (reference sequence). Here the CDR3 reads CAIRGTGNTIYF. The DNA of the CDR3 is TGTGCAATCAGGGGTACTGGAAACACCATATATTTT.

The chain is built from TRBV4-3 and TRBJ1-2, with TRBD1 matching over 8 bases. Germline-derived CDR1 and CDR2 are LGHNA and YSLEER. V shed 0 bases and J 5 bases; nucleotides not matched to a gene: 8. The CDR3 consists of 16 residues. The DNA for the CDR3 is TGCGCCAGCAGCCAAGATGTGGGACAGGAAGGTTATGGCTACACCTTC. Its protein product is CASSQDVGQEGYGYTF.

This rearrangement joins TRBV5-1 to TRBJ2-3; 11 positions agree with TRBD2. The CDR3 is 15 amino acids. CDR1 and CDR2 from the germline V gene are SGHRS and YFSETQ. The V and J ends lost 2 bases and 1 base, in that order; junction bases with no gene match: 0. The CDR3: CASSLLAGGTDTQYF. DNA of the CDR3: TGCGCCAGCAGCTTACTAGCGGGGGGCACAGATACGCAGTATTTT.

This sequence joins TRBV30 and TRBJ2-7; tentative D call: TRBD2 (6 bases). The V gene lost 0 bases and the J gene lost 11 bases, with 14 bases spanning the gap. The CDR3 runs 12 residues. The germline V gene has CDR1 GTSNPN and CDR2 SVGIG (reference sequence). The CDR3 region has the DNA TGTGCCTGGAGTGTAACGGGAGCCAGTAAGTACTTC. Its protein is CAWSVTGASKYF. Full variable domain (missing parts from reference TRBV30 and TRBJ2-7): SQTIHQWPATLVQPVGSPLSLECTVEGTSNPNLYWYRQAAGRGLQLLFYSVGIGQISSEVPQNLSASRPQDRQFILSSKKLLLSDSGFYLCAWSVTGASKYFGPGTRLTVT.

V and J are TRBV10-3 and TRBJ1-4; D perhaps matches TRBD1 (5 bases). V lost 4 bases to trimming and J lost 0 bases, with 12 bases between them. Germline CDR1 is ENHRY and CDR2 is SYGVKD. This CDR3 has 16 residues. The CDR3 region is CAISGGQATTNEKLFF. CDR3 nucleotide sequence: TGTGCCATCAGTGGGGGCCAGGCGACAACTAATGAAAAACTGTTTTTT.

The chain recombines TRBV28 with TRBJ1-2; 9 nucleotides match TRBD1. The trim removed 6 bases at V and 4 bases at J, leaving 6 bases unmatched. This CDR3 spans 14 amino acids. Germline CDR1 is MDHEN and CDR2 is SYDVKM. The CDR3 loop reads CASRSGQGSYGYTF. CDR3 DNA: TGTGCCAGCAGGTCAGGACAGGGGAGCTATGGCTACACCTTC.

V is TRBV4-1 and J is TRBJ2-7; TRBD2 might be the D (5 bases). This CDR3 spans 16 amino acids. Trimming took 1 base from V and 6 from J, leaving 19 bases between them. The germline gives CDR1 MGHRA, CDR2 YSYEKL. CDR3 amino acids: CASSQGPAGSRSEQYF. The CDR3 region has the DNA TGCGCCAGCAGCCAAGGTCCCGCGGGTTCAAGGAGCGAGCAGTACTTC.

CDR3 nucleotide sequence: TGTGCCAGCAGTGAGGGAGAGGCGAAAAGCTCCTACAATGAGCAGTTCTTC. Its translation is CASSEGEAKSSYNEQFF. The V gene is TRBV2, the J gene TRBJ2-1; weak D call: TRBD2 (5 bases). The length of the CDR3 is 17 residues. CDR1 SNHLY and CDR2 FYNNEI come from the germline V gene. Trimming pared 3 bases from V and 0 bases from J, leaving 15 bases between.

This CDR3 reads CASSPGRDQPQHF. CDR3 sequence (DNA): TGTGCCAGCAGCCCGGGAAGGGATCAGCCCCAGCATTTT. This chain connects TRBV5-4 to TRBJ1-5; D is unclear. V was shortened by 4 bases and J by 5 bases, with 10 bases between the two germline ends. Germline values: CDR1 SGHNT, CDR2 YYREEE (reference sequence). This CDR3 has 13 amino acids.

This chain links TRBV18 with TRBJ2-1; D gene uncertain. CDR3 length equals 18 residues. Trimming removed 2 bases from V and 0 bases from J, with 17 bases in between. Germline loops: CDR1 KGHSH, CDR2 LQKENI. The CDR3, as DNA: TGTGCCAGCTCACCAGGGCAGAGTCTATCGAGCTCCTACAATGAGCAGTTCTTC. It codes for CASSPGQSLSSSYNEQFF.

This clone showed up just once. CDR3 coding DNA: TGTGCCAGCAGCCCCCAGGGTGGGGCCAACGTCCTGACTTTC. It specifies CASSPQGGANVLTF. This chain uses TRBV11-2 with TRBJ2-6, with D possibly being TRBD1 (5 bases). Trimming shortened V by 5 bases and J by 3 bases, and 8 bases separated the two germline ends. The germline V gene encodes CDR1 SGHAT and CDR2 FQNNGV. The CDR3 totals 14 residues.

The rearrangement links TRBV27 to TRBJ2-3; D may be TRBD2 (5 bases). Germline values: CDR1 MNHEY, CDR2 SMNVEV (reference sequence). The CDR3 covers 14 residues. V was pared by 2 bases and J by 4 bases, with 10 bases between. In DNA form, the CDR3 reads TGTGCCAGCAGTTTACGGCAGGAGGCAGATACGCAGTATTTT. As protein: CASSLRQEADTQYF.

The chain employs TRBV10-2 and TRBJ1-2, with D uncertain. CDR3 length: 13 amino acids. Trimming shortened V by 8 bases and J by 1 base, and 11 bases separated the two germline ends. Germline V gene lookup returns CDR1 WSHSY and CDR2 SAAADI. CDR3 bases: TGCGCCAGCGGGGAGGGAGGTAACTATGGCTACACCTTC. Residues: CASGEGGNYGYTF.

This rearrangement joins TRBV5-1 to TRBJ2-3, with 7 bases matching TRBD2. V lost 0 bases, J lost 3 bases, and 4 bases stayed unmatched. The germline gives CDR1 SGHRS, CDR2 YFSETQ. The CDR3 covers 15 residues. The CDR3: CASSLDLAATDTQYF. DNA for the CDR3: TGCGCCAGCAGCTTGGATCTAGCGGCTACAGATACGCAGTATTTT.

This chain joins TRBV29-1 and TRBJ2-5, with a tentative D call TRBD2 (6 bases). Per germline, CDR1 SQVTM and CDR2 ANQGSEA. V was shortened by 5 bases and J by 5 bases, with 12 bases between the two germline ends. This CDR3 contains 12 residues. The CDR3 is CSVSEAGETQYF. The CDR3 nucleotides read TGCAGCGTTTCAGAGGCGGGGGAGACCCAGTACTTC. The whole variable domain, remainder taken from reference TRBV29-1 and TRBJ2-5, is SAVISQKPSRDICQRGTSLTIQCQVDSQVTMMFWYRQQPGQSLTLIATANQGSEATYESGFVIDKFPISRPNLTFSTLTVSNMSPEDSSIYLCSVSEAGETQYFGPGTRLLVL.

The sample holds one count of this clone. The J gene is TRBJ2-5, the V gene TRBV5-6; maybe TRBD2 (5 bases). Germline V gives CDR1 SGHDT, CDR2 YYEEEE. Trimming took 3 bases from V and 1 from J, leaving 13 bases between them. CDR3 length: 15 residues. This chain's CDR3 is CASSSVSGIQETQYF. DNA of the CDR3: TGTGCCAGCAGCTCCGTCAGCGGTATCCAAGAGACCCAGTACTTC.

The V call is TRBV15, the J call TRBJ2-1, with a possible D match to TRBD2 (5 bases). Germline V lookup: CDR1 LNHNV, CDR2 YYDKDF (reference sequence). The CDR3 consists of 13 residues. V gave up 0 bases and J gave up 10 bases, with 10 bases separating them. DNA for the CDR3: TGTGCCACCAGCAGAGATCGGGGTAGAGAGCAGTTCTTC. Translating gives CATSRDRGREQFF.

The rearrangement links TRBV5-6 to TRBJ2-3; 9 bases are a match to TRBD1. Unmatched junction bases numbered 12, after V lost 1 base and J lost 0 bases. CDR1 and CDR2 from the germline V gene are SGHDT and YYEEEE. The CDR3 is 19 amino acids. The CDR3 is CASSLKGDRAFFSTDTQYF. Written as DNA, the CDR3 is TGTGCCAGCAGCTTGAAGGGGGACAGGGCCTTTTTTAGCACAGATACGCAGTATTTT.

This clone was observed a single time. This chain connects TRBV28 to TRBJ1-5; D uncertain. Germline V gene data show CDR1 as MDHEN and CDR2 as SYDVKM. V dropped 6 bases and J dropped 0 bases, with 21 bases sitting between them. CDR3 size: 18 residues. The CDR3 DNA reads TGTGCCAGCAGGAGTTACGGTGGCAGGTCGCTTAGCAATCAGCCCCAGCATTTT. Amino acid sequence: CASRSYGGRSLSNQPQHF.

This chain joins TRBV4-2 and TRBJ2-3, with TRBD1 matching over 11 bases. This CDR3 has 16 amino acids. Trimming cost V 0 bases and J 1 base; bases outside gene matches: 0. The germline gives CDR1 LGHNA, CDR2 YNFKEQ. The CDR3 spells CASSQEGQGGTDTQYF. DNA of the CDR3: TGTGCCAGCAGCCAAGAGGGACAGGGGGGCACAGATACGCAGTATTTT.

The V and J genes are TRBV11-2 and TRBJ2-2; 7 nucleotides line up with TRBD1. Looked up from germline, CDR1 is SGHAT and CDR2 is FQNNGV. The trim removed 2 bases at V and 3 bases at J, leaving 6 bases unmatched. The CDR3 length is 16 residues. CDR3 nucleotides: TGTGCCAGCAGCTTACCTAGGACAGGTTACACCGGGGAGCTGTTTTTT. Its translation: CASSLPRTGYTGELFF.

The CDR3 loop reads CASTEQYSNQPQHF. CDR3 nucleotide sequence: TGTGCCTCGACAGAACAATATAGCAATCAGCCCCAGCATTTT. This chain uses TRBV28 with TRBJ1-5; weak D call: TRBD1 (5 bases). This CDR3 spans 14 amino acids. Germline CDR1 MDHEN, CDR2 SYDVKM. The V and J ends lost 11 bases and 0 bases respectively, with 14 bases between them.

The chain has TRBV9 and TRBJ2-7, with no clear D. The V gene lost 0 bases and the J gene lost 2 bases, with 15 bases spanning the gap. The length of the CDR3 is 16 residues. Per germline, CDR1 SGDLS and CDR2 YYNGEE. The CDR3 loop is CASSVGGAFSTYEQYF. The CDR3 DNA follows: TGTGCCAGCAGCGTAGGCGGCGCGTTCTCCACCTACGAGCAGTACTTC.

This clone was picked up one time. This chain joins TRBV5-5 and TRBJ1-4, with D perhaps TRBD1 (5 bases). The germline V and J ends were trimmed by 2 bases and 6 bases, with 11 bases remaining between them. CDR1 and CDR2 (germline): SGHKS, YYEKEE (reference sequence). The CDR3 loop spans 14 amino acids. CDR3 protein: CASSFNQGDEKLFF. For the CDR3, the DNA is TGTGCCAGCAGCTTTAATCAGGGTGATGAAAAACTGTTTTTT.

The V gene is TRBV30, the J gene TRBJ2-1; TRBD2 matches 10 bases. There are 20 residues in the CDR3. Germline CDR1 reads GTSNPN; CDR2 reads SVGIG (reference sequence). V dropped 4 bases and J dropped 4; count of bases not matched to a gene: 22. The CDR3 spells CAWTSGRRIGPSRGYNEQFF. CDR3 DNA sequence: TGTGCCTGGACTAGCGGGAGAAGAATCGGCCCCTCAAGAGGGTACAATGAGCAGTTCTTC.

The V gene is TRBV28, the J gene TRBJ1-5, with 8 bases lining up with TRBD1. Germline V gene data show CDR1 as MDHEN and CDR2 as SYDVKM. The ends lost 5 bases at V and 6 bases at J; junction bases unmatched: 6. CDR3 length equals 14 residues. This CDR3 is CASSPGGYGQPQHF. In DNA form, the CDR3 reads TGTGCCAGCAGTCCAGGGGGCTACGGTCAGCCCCAGCATTTT.

The chain employs TRBV5-4 and TRBJ2-7; D possibly corresponds to TRBD2 (7 bases). The V end was cut by 3 bases, the J end by 1 base, with 14 bases between. The CDR3 consists of 15 residues. From germline, CDR1 is SGHNT and CDR2 YYREEE (reference sequence). This CDR3 reads CASSSRGEGSYEQYF. As DNA, the CDR3 is TGTGCCAGCAGCTCTAGGGGGGAGGGATCCTACGAGCAGTACTTC.